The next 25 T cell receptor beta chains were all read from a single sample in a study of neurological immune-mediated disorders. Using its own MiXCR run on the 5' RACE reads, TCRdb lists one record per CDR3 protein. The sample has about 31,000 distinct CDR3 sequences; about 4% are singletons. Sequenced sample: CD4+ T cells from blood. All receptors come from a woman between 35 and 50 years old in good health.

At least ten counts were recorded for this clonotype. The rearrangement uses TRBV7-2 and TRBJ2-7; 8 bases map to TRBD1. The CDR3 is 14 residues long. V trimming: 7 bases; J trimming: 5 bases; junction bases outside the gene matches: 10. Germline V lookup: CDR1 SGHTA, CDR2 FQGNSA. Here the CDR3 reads CASTRGQGADEQYF. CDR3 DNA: TGTGCCAGCACCAGGGGGCAGGGGGCGGACGAGCAGTACTTC.

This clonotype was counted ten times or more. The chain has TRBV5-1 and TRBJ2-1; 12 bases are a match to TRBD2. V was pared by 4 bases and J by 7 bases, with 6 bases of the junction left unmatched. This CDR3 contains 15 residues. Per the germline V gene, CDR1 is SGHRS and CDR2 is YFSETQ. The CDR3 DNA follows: TGCGCCAGCAGCCCTAGCGGGGGGGCGTGGAATGAGCAGTTCTTC. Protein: CASSPSGGAWNEQFF.

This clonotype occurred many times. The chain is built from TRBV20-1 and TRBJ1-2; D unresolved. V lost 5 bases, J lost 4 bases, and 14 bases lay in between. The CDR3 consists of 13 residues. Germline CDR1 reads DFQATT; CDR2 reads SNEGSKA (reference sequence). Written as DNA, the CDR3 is TGCAGTGCTTCCCTTCCAGAGGCCTATGGCTACACCTTC. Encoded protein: CSASLPEAYGYTF.

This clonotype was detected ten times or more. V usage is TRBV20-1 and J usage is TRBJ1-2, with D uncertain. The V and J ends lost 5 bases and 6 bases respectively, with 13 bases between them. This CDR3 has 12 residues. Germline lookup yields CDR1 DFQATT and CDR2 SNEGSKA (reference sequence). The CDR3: CSAAVGVHGYTF. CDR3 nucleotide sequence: TGCAGTGCTGCGGTGGGAGTCCATGGCTACACCTTC.

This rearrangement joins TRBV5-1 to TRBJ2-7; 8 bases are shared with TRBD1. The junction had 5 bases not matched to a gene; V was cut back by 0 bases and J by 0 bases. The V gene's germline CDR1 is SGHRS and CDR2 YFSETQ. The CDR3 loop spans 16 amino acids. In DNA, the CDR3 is TGCGCCAGCAGCTTGGGCCGGGACAGGAACTCCTACGAGCAGTACTTC. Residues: CASSLGRDRNSYEQYF.

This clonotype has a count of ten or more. Written as DNA, the CDR3 is TGCAGTGCTAGCAAGGGACTAGCGGGGGGGATTCAGTACTTC. Translating gives CSASKGLAGGIQYF. This chain joins TRBV20-1 and TRBJ2-4, with 16 positions matching TRBD2. The V and J ends lost 3 bases and 10 bases, in that order; junction bases with no gene match: 3. The CDR3 consists of 14 residues. The V gene's germline CDR1 is DFQATT and CDR2 SNEGSKA (reference sequence).

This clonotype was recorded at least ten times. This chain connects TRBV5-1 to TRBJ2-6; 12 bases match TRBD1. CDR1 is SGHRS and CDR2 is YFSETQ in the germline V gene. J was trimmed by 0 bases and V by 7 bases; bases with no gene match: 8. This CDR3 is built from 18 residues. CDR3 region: CASGPGTGGASGANVLTF. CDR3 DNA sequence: TGCGCCAGCGGACCGGGGACAGGGGGCGCCTCTGGGGCCAACGTCCTGACTTTC. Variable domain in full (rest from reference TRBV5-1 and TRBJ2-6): KAGVTQTPRYLIKTRGQQVTLSCSPISGHRSVSWYQQTPGQGLQFLFEYFSETQRNKGNFPGRFSGRQFSNSRSEMNVSTLELGDSALYLCASGPGTGGASGANVLTFGAGSRLTVL.

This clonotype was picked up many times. The CDR3 coding sequence is TGCGCCAGCAGCTCGACGGGACAGCAAGAGACCCAGTACTTC. This sequence encodes CASSSTGQQETQYF. The rearrangement links TRBV5-1 to TRBJ2-5, with 7 bases fitting TRBD1. V was pared by 3 bases and J by 2 bases, with 4 bases of the junction left unmatched. The CDR3 loop spans 14 amino acids. Per the germline V gene, CDR1 is SGHRS and CDR2 is YFSETQ. Full variable domain (remainder filled in from reference TRBV5-1 and TRBJ2-5): KAGVTQTPRYLIKTRGQQVTLSCSPISGHRSVSWYQQTPGQGLQFLFEYFSETQRNKGNFPGRFSGRQFSNSRSEMNVSTLELGDSALYLCASSSTGQQETQYFGPGTRLLVL.

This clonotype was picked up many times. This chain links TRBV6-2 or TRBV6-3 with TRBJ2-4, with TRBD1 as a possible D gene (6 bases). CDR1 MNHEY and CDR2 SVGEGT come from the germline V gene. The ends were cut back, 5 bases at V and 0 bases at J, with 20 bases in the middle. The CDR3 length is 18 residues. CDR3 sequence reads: CASSPLLGARLAKNIQYF. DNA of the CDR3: TGTGCCAGCAGTCCCCTACTGGGGGCCCGACTAGCCAAAAACATTCAGTACTTC.

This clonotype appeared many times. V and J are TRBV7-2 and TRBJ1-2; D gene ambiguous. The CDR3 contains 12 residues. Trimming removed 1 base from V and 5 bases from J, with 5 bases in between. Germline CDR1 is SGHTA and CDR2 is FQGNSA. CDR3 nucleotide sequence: TGTGCCAGCAGCTTAGAGACTTATGGCTACACCTTC. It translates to CASSLETYGYTF.

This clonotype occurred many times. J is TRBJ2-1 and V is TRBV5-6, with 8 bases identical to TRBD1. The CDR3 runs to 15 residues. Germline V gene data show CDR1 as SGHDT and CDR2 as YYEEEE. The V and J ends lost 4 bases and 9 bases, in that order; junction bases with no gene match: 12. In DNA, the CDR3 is TGTGCCAGCAGCCCTGACAGGGGCGCAGAACTTGAGCAGTTCTTC. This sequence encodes CASSPDRGAELEQFF.

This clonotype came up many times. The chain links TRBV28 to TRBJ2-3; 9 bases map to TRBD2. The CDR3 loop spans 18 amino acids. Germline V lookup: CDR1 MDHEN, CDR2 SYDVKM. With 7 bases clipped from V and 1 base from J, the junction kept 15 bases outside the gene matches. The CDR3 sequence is CASNNYGLAGIRTDTQYF. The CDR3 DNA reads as TGTGCCAGCAATAACTATGGCCTAGCGGGAATACGCACAGATACGCAGTATTTT.

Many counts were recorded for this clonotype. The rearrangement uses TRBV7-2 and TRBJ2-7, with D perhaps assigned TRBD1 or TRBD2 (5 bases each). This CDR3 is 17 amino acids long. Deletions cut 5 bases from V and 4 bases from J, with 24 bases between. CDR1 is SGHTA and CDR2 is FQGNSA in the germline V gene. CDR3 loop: CASSQNRIQAGGYEQYF. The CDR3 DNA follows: TGTGCCAGCAGCCAAAATCGAATACAGGCGGGTGGATACGAGCAGTACTTC.

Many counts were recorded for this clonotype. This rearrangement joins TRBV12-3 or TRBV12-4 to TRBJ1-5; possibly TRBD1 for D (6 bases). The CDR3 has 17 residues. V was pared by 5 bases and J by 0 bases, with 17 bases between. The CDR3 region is CASSAPNQGYSNQPQHF. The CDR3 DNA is TGTGCCAGCAGTGCGCCTAACCAGGGGTATAGCAATCAGCCCCAGCATTTT.

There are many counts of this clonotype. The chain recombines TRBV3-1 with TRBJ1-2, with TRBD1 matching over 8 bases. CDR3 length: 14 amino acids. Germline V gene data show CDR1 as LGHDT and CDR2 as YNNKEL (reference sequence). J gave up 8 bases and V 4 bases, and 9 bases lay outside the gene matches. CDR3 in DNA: TGTGCCAGCAGCCTCGCCGGACAGGGCCGGGGCTACACCTTC. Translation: CASSLAGQGRGYTF.

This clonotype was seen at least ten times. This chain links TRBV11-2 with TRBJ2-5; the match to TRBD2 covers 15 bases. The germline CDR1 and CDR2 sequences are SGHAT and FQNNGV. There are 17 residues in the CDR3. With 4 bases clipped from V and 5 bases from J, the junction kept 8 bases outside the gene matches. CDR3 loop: CASSSPGLAGGRETQYF. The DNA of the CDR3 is TGTGCCAGCAGCTCGCCGGGACTAGCGGGAGGTCGGGAGACCCAGTACTTC.

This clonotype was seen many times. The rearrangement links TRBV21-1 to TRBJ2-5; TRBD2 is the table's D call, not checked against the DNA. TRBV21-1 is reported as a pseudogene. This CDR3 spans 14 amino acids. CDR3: CASSPRRAEKTQYF. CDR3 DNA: TGTGCCAGCAGCCCCCGCCGTGCAGAGAAGACCCAGTACTTC.

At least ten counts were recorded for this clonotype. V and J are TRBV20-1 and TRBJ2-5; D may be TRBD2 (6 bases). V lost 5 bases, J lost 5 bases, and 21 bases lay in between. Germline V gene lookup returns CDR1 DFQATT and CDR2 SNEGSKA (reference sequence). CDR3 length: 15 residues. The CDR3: CSAGTPGRPHETQYF. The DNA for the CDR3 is TGCAGTGCTGGCACGCCAGGGAGGCCCCATGAGACCCAGTACTTC.

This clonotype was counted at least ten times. The CDR3 nucleotides are TGTGCCAGCAGCTCTCGACAGTTATACAGCTCTGGGGCCAACGTCCTGACTTTC. It is translated as CASSSRQLYSSGANVLTF. V and J are TRBV7-9 and TRBJ2-6; TRBD1 is a possible D gene (5 bases). CDR3 length equals 18 residues. The V gene's germline CDR1 is SEHNR and CDR2 FQNEAQ (reference sequence). The V gene lost 4 bases and the J gene lost 0 bases, with 16 bases spanning the gap.

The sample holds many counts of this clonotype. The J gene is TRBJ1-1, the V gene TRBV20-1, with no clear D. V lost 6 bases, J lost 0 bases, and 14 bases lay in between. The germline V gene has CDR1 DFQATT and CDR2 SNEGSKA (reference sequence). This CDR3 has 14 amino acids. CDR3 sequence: CSAQYLAVNTEAFF. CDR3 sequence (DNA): TGCAGTGCCCAATACCTAGCCGTGAACACTGAAGCTTTCTTT.

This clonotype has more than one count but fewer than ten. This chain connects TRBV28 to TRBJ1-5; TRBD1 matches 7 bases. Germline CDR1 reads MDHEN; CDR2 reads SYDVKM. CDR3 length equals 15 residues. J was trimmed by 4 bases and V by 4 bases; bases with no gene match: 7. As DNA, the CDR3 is TGTGCCAGCAGTTCACGGACAGGTGCTAATCAGCCCCAGCATTTT. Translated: CASSSRTGANQPQHF.

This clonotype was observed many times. The CDR3 region has the DNA TGTGCCAGCAGTTTACACCTAACCTACGAGCAGTACTTC. This translates into CASSLHLTYEQYF. The chain links TRBV27 to TRBJ2-7; D is uncertain. The CDR3 length is 13 residues. Per the germline V gene, CDR1 is MNHEY and CDR2 is SMNVEV (reference sequence). V was trimmed by 2 bases and J by 2 bases, leaving 7 bases between them.

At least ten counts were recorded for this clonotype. CDR3: CASSLMGAHGYTF. The CDR3 DNA reads TGCGCCAGCAGCCTGATGGGGGCCCATGGCTACACCTTC. The rearrangement joins TRBV5-1 to TRBJ1-2; D is possibly TRBD1 (6 bases). V was pared by 4 bases and J by 6 bases, with 13 bases between. The CDR3 sequence is 13 residues long. Germline assignment: CDR1 SGHRS and CDR2 YFSETQ. Based on the CDR3 plus reference TRBV5-1 and TRBJ1-2, the full variable domain is KAGVTQTPRYLIKTRGQQVTLSCSPISGHRSVSWYQQTPGQGLQFLFEYFSETQRNKGNFPGRFSGRQFSNSRSEMNVSTLELGDSALYLCASSLMGAHGYTFGSGTRLTVV.

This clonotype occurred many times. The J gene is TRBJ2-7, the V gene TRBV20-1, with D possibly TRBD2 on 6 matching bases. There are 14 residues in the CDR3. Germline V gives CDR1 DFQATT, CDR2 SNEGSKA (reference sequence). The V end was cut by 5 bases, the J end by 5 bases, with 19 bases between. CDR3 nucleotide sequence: TGCAGTGCTGCCTTGGGACTCCTACCCCACGAGCAGTACTTC. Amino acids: CSAALGLLPHEQYF.

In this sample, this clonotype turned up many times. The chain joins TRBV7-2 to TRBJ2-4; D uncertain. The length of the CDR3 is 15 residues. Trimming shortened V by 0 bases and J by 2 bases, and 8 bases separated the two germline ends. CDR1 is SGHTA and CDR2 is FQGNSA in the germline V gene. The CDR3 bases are TGTGCCAGCAGCTTAGCTGGGCAGACCAAAAACATTCAGTACTTC. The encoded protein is CASSLAGQTKNIQYF.